This is a list of T cell receptor beta chains from one sample in a study of cytotoxic CD8 clonotypes in ibrutinib-treated CLL. Here immunoSEQ multiplex PCR was the method, and the copy in TCRdb shows in-frame clones only, minus some. The repertoire consists of 45,000 to 70,000 clones, with 56% occurring once and the leading ten covering roughly 21%. The specimen was PBMCs, collected after 24 months of ibrutinib treatment. These receptor sequences come from a human donor with chronic lymphocytic leukemia. Both conserved end residues are part of each CDR3. The order of the fields is V gene, D gene, J gene, clone size, CDR3 protein, CDR3 DNA. A D gene is named only where the DNA matches it firmly. Clone size is stated in some rows and not others, as once, few, many or a class when expanded.

TRBV19	-	TRBJ2-1	few	CASKEASRGMGQFF	TGTGCCAGTAAGGAGGCCTCGAGGGGTATGGGGCAGTTCTTC
TRBV2	-	TRBJ1-5	-	CASASMGSNQPQHF	TGTGCCAGCGCCTCCATGGGTAGCAATCAGCCCCAGCATTTT
TRBV14	-	TRBJ2-7	-	CASSLLNSYEQYF	TGTGCCAGCAGCCTCCTCAACTCCTACGAGCAGTACTTC
TRBV7-9	TRBD1	TRBJ2-5	-	CASSLQGARETQYF	TGTGCCAGCAGTTTACAGGGGGCGCGGGAGACCCAGTACTTC
TRBV5-1	-	TRBJ1-5	-	CASSLGQFNSNQPQHF	TGCGCCAGCAGCTTGGGACAGTTTAATAGCAATCAGCCCCAGCATTTT
TRBV7-9	-	TRBJ2-2	few	CASSLVSGANTGELFF	TGTGCCAGCAGCTTAGTCTCCGGGGCGAACACCGGGGAGCTGTTTTTT
TRBV5-1	TRBD1	TRBJ1-2	-	CASSSGQGIGGYTF	TGCGCCAGCAGCTCCGGACAGGGAATTGGTGGCTACACCTTC
TRBV30	TRBD1	TRBJ1-6	-	CAWRNGGTGDYSRNSPLHF	TGTGCCTGGAGAAACGGGGGGACAGGTGATTATAGTCGGAATTCACCCCTCCACTTT
TRBV5-1	TRBD1	TRBJ2-7	-	CASRRGQASSYEQYF	TGCGCCAGCAGACGCGGACAGGCAAGCTCCTACGAGCAGTACTTC
TRBV5-4	-	TRBJ2-6	-	CASSSGRPRGANVLTF	TGTGCCAGCAGTTCCGGACGGCCGAGGGGGGCCAACGTCCTGACTTTC
TRBV5-1	-	TRBJ1-6	many	CASREILYNSPLHF	TGCGCCAGCAGAGAGATCCTCTATAATTCACCCCTCCACTTT
TRBV28	TRBD2	TRBJ2-2	-	CASSLTGTSGRTGELFF	TGTGCCAGCAGTTTAACCGGGACTAGCGGGAGGACCGGGGAGCTGTTTTTT
TRBV6-5	-	TRBJ2-1	-	CASSFSAFNEQFF	TGTGCCAGCAGTTTCTCGGCCTTCAATGAGCAGTTCTTC
TRBV28	TRBD1	TRBJ1-2	-	CASSLSDRGYGYTF	TGTGCCAGCAGTTTGTCGGACAGGGGATACGGCTACACCTTC
TRBV27	-	TRBJ2-7	once	CASSSTSNSYEQYF	TGTGCCAGCAGTTCAACTAGCAACTCCTACGAGCAGTACTTC